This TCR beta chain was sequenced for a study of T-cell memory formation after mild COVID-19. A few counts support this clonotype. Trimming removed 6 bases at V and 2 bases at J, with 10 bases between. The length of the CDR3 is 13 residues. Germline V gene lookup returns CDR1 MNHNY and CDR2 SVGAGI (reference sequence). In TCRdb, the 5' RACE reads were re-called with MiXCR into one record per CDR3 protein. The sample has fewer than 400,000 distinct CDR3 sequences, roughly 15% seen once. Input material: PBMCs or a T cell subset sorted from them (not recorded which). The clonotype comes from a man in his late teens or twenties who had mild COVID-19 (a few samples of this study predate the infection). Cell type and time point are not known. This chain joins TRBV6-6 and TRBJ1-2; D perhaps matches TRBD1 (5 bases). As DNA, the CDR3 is TGTGCCAGCAGAAGGGGAGAGAACTATGGCTACACCTTC. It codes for CASRRGENYGYTF.